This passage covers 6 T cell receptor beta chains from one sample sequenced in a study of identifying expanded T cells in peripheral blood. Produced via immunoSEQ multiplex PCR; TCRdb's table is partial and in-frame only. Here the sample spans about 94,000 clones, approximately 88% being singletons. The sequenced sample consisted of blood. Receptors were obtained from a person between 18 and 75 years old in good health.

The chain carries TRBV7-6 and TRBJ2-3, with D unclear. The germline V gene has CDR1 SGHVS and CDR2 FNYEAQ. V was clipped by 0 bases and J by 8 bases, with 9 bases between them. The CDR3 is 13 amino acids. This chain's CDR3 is CASSLAGQATQYF. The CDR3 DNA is TGTGCCAGCAGCTTAGCAGGTCAGGCTACGCAGTATTTT.

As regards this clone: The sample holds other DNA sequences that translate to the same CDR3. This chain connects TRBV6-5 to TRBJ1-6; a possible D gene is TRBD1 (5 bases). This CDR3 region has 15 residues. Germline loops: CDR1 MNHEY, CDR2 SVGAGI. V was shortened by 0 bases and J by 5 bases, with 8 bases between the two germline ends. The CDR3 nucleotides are TGTGCCAGCAGTTACTCGGGACGGGATAATTCACCCCTCCACTTT. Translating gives CASSYSGRDNSPLHF.

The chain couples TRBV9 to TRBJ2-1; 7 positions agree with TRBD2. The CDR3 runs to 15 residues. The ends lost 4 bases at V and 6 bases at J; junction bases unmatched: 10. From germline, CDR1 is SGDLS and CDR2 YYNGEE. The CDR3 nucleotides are TGTGCCAGCAGCCCCTCCCCCTCTAGCGGCAATGAGCAGTTCTTC. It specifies CASSPSPSSGNEQFF.

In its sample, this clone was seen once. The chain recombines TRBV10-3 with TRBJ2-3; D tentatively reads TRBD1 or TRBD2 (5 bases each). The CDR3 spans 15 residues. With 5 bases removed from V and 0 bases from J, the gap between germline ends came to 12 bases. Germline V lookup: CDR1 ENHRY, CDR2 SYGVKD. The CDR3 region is CAISWDHSSTDTQYF. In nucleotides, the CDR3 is TGTGCCATCAGTTGGGACCACTCTAGCACAGATACGCAGTATTTT.

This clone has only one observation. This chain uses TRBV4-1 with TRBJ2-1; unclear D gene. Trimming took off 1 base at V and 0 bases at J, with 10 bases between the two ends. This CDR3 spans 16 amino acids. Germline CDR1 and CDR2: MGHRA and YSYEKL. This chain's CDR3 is CASSQAVSSSYNEQFF. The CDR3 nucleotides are TGCGCCAGCAGCCAAGCGGTCTCAAGCTCCTACAATGAGCAGTTCTTC.

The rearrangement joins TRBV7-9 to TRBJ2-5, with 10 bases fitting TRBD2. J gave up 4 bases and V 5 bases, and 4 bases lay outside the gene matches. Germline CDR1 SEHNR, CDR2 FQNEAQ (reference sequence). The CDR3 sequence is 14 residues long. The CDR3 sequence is CASSPGLARETQYF. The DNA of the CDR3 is TGTGCCAGCAGCCCGGGACTAGCGCGAGAGACCCAGTACTTC.